This entry features one TCR beta chain sequence. The antigen is not known. The data are from a study of cytomegalovirus exposure and HLA in healthy donors. The CDR3 spans 16 residues. Trimming took 7 bases from V and 2 from J; bases not matched to a gene: 11. CDR1 and CDR2 (germline): MNHEY, SMNVEV (reference sequence). Whole-study findings and limits: Association of a missense DCLRE1C variant with TCR beta V- and J-gene trimming was reported in a later analysis.

PCR involved 60 Vbeta and 13 Jbeta primers. Here immunoSEQ multiplex PCR was the method, and the copy in TCRdb shows in-frame clones only, minus some. The sample comprises approximately 81,000 clones, roughly 72% of which are singletons, and 6.2% rests with the top ten. This sequence was found in a woman in her forties or fifties in good health and CMV-seropositive. The source material was PBMCs. This chain uses TRBV27 with TRBJ1-5; 7 nucleotides align to TRBD1. The CDR3 protein is CASTPRWTGGNQPQHF. CDR3 sequence (DNA): TGTGCCAGCACCCCCCGATGGACAGGAGGCAATCAGCCCCAGCATTTT.